This TCR beta chain was observed in a study of shared clonotypes between healthy human individuals (dated by TCRdb to the early 2020s). Looking at the study overall: The cohort included a few men and two women between 18 and 49 years of age. Per donor, three plates each were used for CD4 naive and CD4 memory, two for CD8 naive, and one for CD8 memory. To estimate repertoire size and how much clonotype sharing occurs between individuals, the study deeply sequenced the blood TCR repertoires of several healthy adults. To increase sequencing depth and limit assay-specific biases, different laboratories used diverse techniques to prepare libraries and sequence TCR repertoires. Between about 0.9 and 9 billion PBMCs per donor were obtained by leukapheresis.

Healthy HIV-negative adults with no recently reported acute infections or vaccinations were included as donors. Every donor was a Caucasian adult residing in Nashville, Tennessee, USA. CD4+ T cells were enriched by magnetic negative selection; naive cells were then positively selected on CD45RA, and the negative fraction formed the memory subset. Blood was obtained by leukapheresis, after which PBMCs were separated by Ficoll-Histopaque density gradient centrifugation and cryopreserved in liquid nitrogen vapor phase. Analytical flow cytometry was used to check the purity and quantity of every magnetically sorted T cell population. From each sorted fraction, genomic DNA was isolated and quantified by UV absorbance on a Nanodrop 2000c. The CDR3 holds 12 amino acids from the cysteine to the phenylalanine. Only the CDR3 portion is preserved as DNA: 36 bases, with reading frame beginning at the first base. V loses 5 bases of germline sequence and J loses 2 bases, and the interval between the two ends is 5 bases. Based on the germline V gene, the CDR1 and CDR2 sequences are MDHEN and SYDVKM.

Results the study describes overall, beyond this receptor: Pairwise subsampling led to the expectation that sequencing depth would affect the degree of clonotype sharing among donors. Compared with non-shared clonotypes, clonotypes shared by all four sorted-subset donors had higher generation probabilities. Because the study included a small number of donors, the genetic and exposure-history diversity represented was limited. Sampling was restricted to blood, and TCR repertoires in tissues likely differ from the TCR repertoires found in blood. Estimated clonotype richness was generally larger for naive than for memory subsets. Incomplete sequencing was indicated by rarefaction of sorted-subset datasets, despite the large sequencing depth. Sharing across a few donors was observed for roughly 5.4% of naive CD4, over 3% of naive CD8, 2% to 2.5% of memory CD4, and over 0.3% of memory CD8 clonotypes.

Using the deep immunoSEQ assay, multiplex PCR amplified TCR CDR3 regions from genomic DNA. Extracted genomic DNA from each cell subset was spread evenly across all wells of several immunoSEQ 96-well plates, with each plate serving as a replicate. For sorted subsets, each replicate PCR was loaded with about 0.2 ug genomic DNA, equivalent to about 30,000 T cell genomes. Purified libraries were quantified with a Qubit 3.0 fluorometer, sized on a Bioanalyzer 2100, and re-quantified with the KAPA Library Quantification kit. A separate single-read 150-cycle Illumina NextSeq 550 flow cell was used to sequence each immunoSEQ 96-well plate. The authors' analysis ran thus. Because the immunoSEQ output held only junctional sequences and lacked quality scores, the filtering could not match the filtering applied to full-length reads. Sequences were annotated with PyIR, a Python wrapper for IgBLAST v1.9, using IMGT germline references to assign V/J genes and CDR3. Any read was removed if the V/J assignment was weak (E-value above 1e-6), the CDR3 was missing, or the read contained stop codons, out-of-frame junctions, or ambiguous translated residues. V3J clonotypes were defined as sequences sharing the same inferred V gene, J gene, and CDR3 amino acid sequence. Percentage overlap between repertoires was calculated by dividing the number of shared unique clonotypes by the size of the smaller repertoire. Repertoire richness was assessed with RTK rarefaction, the Chao1 estimator, and Recon v2.1 estimates of unobserved clonotypes. OLGA was used to compute generation probabilities for all TCRbeta clonotypes that the gDNA method yielded from a handful of donors. TCRdb obtained this table from immuneACCESS and retained in-frame rearrangements with V and J assigned. These tables miss some clones; where compared with another copy, unresolved V genes account for less than half of the shortfall, and the remainder is unexplained. V and J calls and clone size follow that table, whereas D and trimming were derived from the DNA. The sample table contains approximately 530,000 clones; only one count was recorded for around 96% of them. The top ten clones comprise 0.064% of the sample.

Remarks on this clone: The clone's antigen remains unknown. Base qualities are missing; no much larger clone stands one base away.

The TCR was taken from a woman aged 25 to 39 in good health. The chain was built from TRBV28 and TRBJ2-3, with the D gene not confidently named. The specimen sequenced was naive CD4+ T cells sorted from blood. This sample's cell subset or site label indicates: CD45RA+ positively selected. The CDR3 is CASSITTDTQYF. The bases read TGTGCCAGCAGTATTACCACAGATACGCAGTATTTT.